A single sample is the source of the 8 T cell receptor delta chains below, sequenced in a study of gamma-delta chains in newborns, infants, children. TCRdb re-called the reads via CATT. The sample has approximately 2,500 delta-chain clones; over 5% are singletons. Specimen: blood. These receptors all stem from a child who was a newborn, infant or young child, either healthy, febrile or measles-vaccinated (not recorded which).

In the case of this clone: This DNA's translation differs at residue 6 from TCRdb's protein, which comes from a much larger clone; a read error is likely, and the protein shown is translated from the DNA. V gene TRDV2 combines with J gene TRDJ3; the match to TRDD3 covers 7 bases. The ends lost 4 bases at V and 0 bases at J; junction bases unmatched: 11. The CDR3 consists of 19 residues. Germline loops: CDR1 GEAIGNYY, CDR2 EKD. The CDR3, as DNA: TGTGCCTGTGATCTACGGGGGGATCCAAGCTCCTGGGACACCCGACAGATGTTTTTC. Translated, it gives CACDLRGDPSSWDTRQMFF.

This clone occurred a few times. For this DNA, TCRdb reports the protein of a much larger clone, which diverges at residue 13, most likely from a read error; the protein presented here is translated directly from the DNA. The CDR3: CACDSIIPSSWDARQMFF. The CDR3 DNA reads as TGTGCCTGTGACTCGATAATCCCGAGCTCCTGGGACGCCCGACAGATGTTTTTC. The chain recombines TRDV2 with TRDJ3, with D perhaps matching TRDD3 (5 bases). Germline CDR1 and CDR2: GEAIGNYY and EKD. The CDR3 extends over 18 amino acids.

This clone was detected a few times. A much bigger clone sits one base away, suggesting this may be a read error. The same CDR3 arises from other DNA sequences in this sample as well. The chain recombines TRDV2 with TRDJ3, with 7 bases identical to TRDD3. This CDR3 comprises 21 residues. Germline V CDR1 and CDR2: GEAIGNYY, EKD. The CDR3 nucleotides read TGTGCCTGTGACACACTCCCTCTGGGGGCCGTCAGCTCCTGGGACACTCGACAGATGTTTTTC. It is translated as CACDTLPLGAVSSWDTRQMFF.

This clone was counted between two and nine times. The mismatch at residue 13 between this DNA's translation and the TCRdb protein of a much larger clone likely reflects a read error; the protein shown is translated from the DNA. This sample also contains other DNA sequences that code for the same CDR3. V is TRDV2 and J is TRDJ3, with 9 bases lining up with TRDD3. Germline V lookup: CDR1 GEAIGNYY, CDR2 EKD. This CDR3 spans 20 amino acids. CDR3 region: CACDTAEGGYSSRDTRQMFF. The CDR3 coding sequence is TGTGCCTGTGACACCGCGGAAGGGGGATACAGCTCCAGGGACACCCGACAGATGTTTTTC.

In the case of this clone: The protein recorded in TCRdb matches a much larger clone and deviates from this DNA's translation at residue 4, suggesting a read error; the protein here is obtained by translating the DNA. Other DNA sequences of this sample code for an identical CDR3. This chain uses TRDV2 with TRDJ1, with 7 bases aligning to TRDD3. The CDR3 has 18 residues. Unmatched junction bases numbered 17, after V lost 5 bases and J lost 0 bases. Germline loops: CDR1 GEAIGNYY, CDR2 EKD. CDR3 coding DNA: TGTGCCTGTGGCACGAAACGAGGATTGGGGGACTACACCGATAAACTCATCTTT. Translated, it gives CACGTKRGLGDYTDKLIF.

This clone was picked up a small number of times. A read error is the likely source, as a far larger clone sits one nucleotide away. This same CDR3 is encoded by further DNA sequences in the sample. The rearrangement joins TRDV2 to TRDJ3, with 9 bases identical to TRDD3. This CDR3 is built from 20 residues. Germline CDR1 and CDR2: GEAIGNYY and EKD. V trimming: 2 bases; J trimming: 0 bases; junction bases outside the gene matches: 10. The CDR3 reads CACDKVLGDMSSWDTRQMFF. Written as DNA, the CDR3 is TGTGCCTGTGACAAAGTATTGGGGGATATGAGCTCCTGGGACACCCGACAGATGTTTTTC.

This clone was observed a few times. A read error is the likely source, as a far larger clone sits one nucleotide away. Other DNA variants within this sample encode the same CDR3. V is TRDV2 and J is TRDJ2; 12 nucleotides match TRDD3. The V gene's germline CDR1 is GEAIGNYY and CDR2 EKD. Unmatched junction bases numbered 3, after V lost 4 bases and J lost 4 bases. The CDR3 contains 15 residues. The CDR3 DNA is TGTGCCTGTGATGTACTGGGGGATACGACAGCACAACTCTTCTTT. As protein: CACDVLGDTTAQLFF.

As to this clone: Sequence at one end of the junction differs from germline and may be a read error. Other DNA sequences of this sample code for an identical CDR3. The chain carries TRDV2 and TRDJ3, with TRDD3 matching 9 bases. Germline assignment: CDR1 GEAIGNYY and CDR2 EKD. The CDR3 spans 23 residues. CDR3 residues: CACDTVHVQRGYGSSWDTRQMFF. The CDR3 DNA sequence: TGCGCCTGTGACACCGTTCACGTCCAAAGGGGATACGGGAGCTCCTGGGACACCCGACAGATGTTTTTC.